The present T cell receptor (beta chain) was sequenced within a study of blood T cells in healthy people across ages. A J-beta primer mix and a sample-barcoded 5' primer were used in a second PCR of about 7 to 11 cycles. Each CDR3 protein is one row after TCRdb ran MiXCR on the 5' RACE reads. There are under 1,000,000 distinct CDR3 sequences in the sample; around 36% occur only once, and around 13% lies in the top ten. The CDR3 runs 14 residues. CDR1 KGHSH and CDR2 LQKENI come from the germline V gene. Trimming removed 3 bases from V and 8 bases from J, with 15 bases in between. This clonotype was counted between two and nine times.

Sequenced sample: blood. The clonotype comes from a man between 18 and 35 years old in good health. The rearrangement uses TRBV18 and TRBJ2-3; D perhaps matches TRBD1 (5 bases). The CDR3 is CASSPAGPQGTQYF. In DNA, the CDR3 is TGTGCCAGCTCACCTGCAGGTCCCCAGGGTACGCAGTATTTT.